The T cell receptor (beta chain) described here comes from a study of T-cell reconstitution after alpha-beta-depleted transplantation in children. This clonotype has a count of ten or more. The germline V gene has CDR1 MNHEY and CDR2 SVGEGT. CDR3 length: 13 amino acids. V was pared by 5 bases and J by 3 bases, with 4 bases of the junction left unmatched. Preparing the TCRbeta library involved the use of unique molecular identifiers. TCRdb ran MiXCR on the PCR reads and lists one entry per CDR3 protein. The sample records around 16,000 distinct CDR3 sequences, approximately 4.9% being singletons. The starting material was PBMCs, obtained before TCRalphabeta/CD19-depleted stem cell transplant. The source of this sequence is a boy aged 10-17 years with acute lymphoblastic leukemia, due to receive a stem cell transplant. The gene calls are TRBV6-2 or TRBV6-3 and TRBJ2-7, with 7 positions matching TRBD2. In DNA, the CDR3 is TGTGCCAGCAGTCGTCTAGCGGTCTACGAGCAGTACTTC. Translation gives CASSRLAVYEQYF.